This T cell receptor (beta chain) was found in a study of blood T cell repertoires in COVID-19. Study details: T cells, B-cell-depleted T cells, or PBMCs provided the cDNA or gDNA that served as material.

This clone came up once. Trimming took 4 bases from V and 2 from J; bases not matched to a gene: 8. CDR3 length: 16 residues. The germline CDR1 and CDR2 sequences are SGHVS and FQNEAQ. In the study's own analysis: Amplification with reference gene primers provided the estimates of nucleated cell counts. The method was immunoSEQ multiplex PCR; TCRdb's version includes in-frame clones alone and lacks a portion of them. V and J calls plus clone size are reproduced from that table; the DNA served to infer D and trimming. The sample yields 160,000 or so clones, roughly nine tenths seen once. This TCR came from a middle-aged woman with acute or convalescent COVID-19. The specimen sequenced was peripheral blood. This sequence joins TRBV7-8 and TRBJ1-1; 9 bases map to TRBD1. The CDR3 is CASSSIPDRGNTEAFF. CDR3 sequence (DNA): TGTGCCAGCAGCTCCATCCCGGACAGGGGAAACACTGAAGCTTTCTTT. Complete variable domain (other parts from reference TRBV7-8 and TRBJ1-1): GAGVSQSPRYKVAKRGQDVALRCDPISGHVSLFWYQQALGQGPEFLTYFQNEAQLDKSGLPSDRFFAERPEGSVSTLKIQRTQQEDSAVYLCASSSIPDRGNTEAFFGQGTRLTVV.